A single TCR beta chain is shown here with its context. The target of this receptor is not known. Base qualities are not at hand, and no much larger clone is one base apart. These data are taken from a study of T-cell memory formation after mild COVID-19 (dated by TCRdb to the early 2020s). Study-wide context: TCR sequence clusters from the two donors were largely donor specific. T-cell clones expanding and contracting after mild COVID-19 in a couple of donors were tracked by longitudinal TCRalpha and TCRbeta repertoire sequencing. The cohort was made up of two young adult volunteers, one female and one male, who were previously healthy.

Findings and caveats that apply to the study as a whole: The detection of some responding clones in pre-infection memory suggests that pre-existing cross-reactive memory T cells joined the SARS-CoV-2 response. Clones contracting from day 15 to 85 had balanced CD4/CD8 phenotypes, while a second wave expanding from day 15 to 37 was biased towards CD4+. Only a couple of mild cases were covered in the study, and larger cohorts including severe cases with pre-infection samples were considered necessary. Whether the second-wave clones peaking on day 37 were SARS-CoV-2 specific was not confirmed. Contracting CD4+ clones appeared mostly in the CM and EM memory subsets, whereas CD8+ clones were enriched in EMRA.

The sequencing machine was an Illumina NovaSeq 6000. TCRalpha and TCRbeta cDNA libraries were built by 5'RACE with constant-segment primers, adding sample barcodes and unique molecular identifiers. Trizol reagent was used to extract RNA from every sample. The libraries were amplified in two PCR steps, and the second step added a second sample barcode and Illumina TruSeq adapters. Libraries were sequenced on an Illumina NovaSeq with 2 x 150 bp paired-end reads. In the authors' own workflow: With migec v1.2.7, reads were demultiplexed and then collapsed into UMI-guided consensus sequences. Using mixcr v2.1.11, the UMI consensuses were aligned to TRA and TRB V and J templates and assembled into clonotypes. Expanded or contracted clonotypes were those called significant by both edgeR and NoisET, with noise models trained on biological replicates. For edgeR calls, a false discovery rate-adjusted p below 0.01 and a log2 fold-change threshold of 1 were applied. As an exploratory analysis of dynamics, max-normalized trajectories of the 1000 most abundant clonotypes were examined with PCA combined with hierarchical clustering. The CD4 or CD8 phenotype of responding clones was assigned using the separately sequenced CD4+ and CD8+ repertoires. TCRdb ran its own pipeline on the public reads, namely fastp trimming at Q25 and MiXCR clone calling, and kept in-frame beta chains. Each CDR3 protein gets just one entry, which takes the most common genes and DNA from the rows behind it. The V and J calls were determined by TCRdb, not by the authors. This sample has about 140,000 distinct CDR3 sequences in its table, and around 15% of those were observed once. The top ten hold around 30% of the sample.

Ficoll-Paque density gradient centrifugation was used to isolate PBMCs. There are 18 amino acids in the CDR3, from cysteine to phenylalanine inclusive. The kept DNA is CDR3 alone, 54 bases in frame from the first base. The germline V gene encodes CDR1 SGDLS and CDR2 YYNGEE. V lost 3 bases and J lost 4 bases, and the count of bases not matched to a germline gene is 18. The sequence was collected from an adult woman who had mild COVID-19 (a few samples of this study predate the infection). The sample titles of this study are shuffled in the database, so cell type and time point are left out; the donor was told from shared clones. Sequencing was carried out using PBMCs or a T cell subset sorted from them (not recorded which). The chain uses TRBV9 and TRBJ2-5; the central 7 bases match TRBD1. The DNA sequence is TGTGCCAGCAGCGCTACACCGGGACAGTGGGACCGGAGAGAGACCCAGTACTTC. It codes for CASSATPGQWDRRETQYF.